These T cell receptor beta chains were read from a single sample in a study of Graves' ophthalmopathy and Graves' hyperthyroidism. TCRdb re-called the multiplex PCR reads through MiXCR, storing one row per CDR3 protein. The sample holds roughly 700,000 distinct CDR3 sequences, 35% to 50% seen once. The sequenced sample consisted of peripheral blood. The receptors were sampled from an adult man with Graves' ophthalmopathy. Each CDR3 is given with its conserved first and last residue. The D gene is left open where the match is weak. Clone size is shown for a subset of rows, as once, few, many or a class of expanded clone.

- | TRBJ1-4 | TRBV12-3/TRBV12-4 | few | CASSQRGPNEKLFF | TGTGCCAGCAGCCAAAGGGGACCTAATGAAAAACTGTTTTTT
- | TRBJ2-2 | TRBV2 | once | CASSELGGYTGELFF | TGTGCCAGCAGTGAATTAGGGGGGTACACCGGGGAGCTGTTTTTT
- | TRBJ1-6 | TRBV9 | - | CASSVGTAAVNSPLHF | TGTGCCAGCAGCGTAGGAACGGCGGCGGTAAATTCACCCCTCCACTTT
- | TRBJ1-5 | TRBV7-2 | - | CASSTSREQPQHF | TGTGCCAGCAGCACTTCTAGGGAGCAGCCCCAGCATTTT
- | TRBJ1-3 | TRBV29-1 | many | CSVEDQQGSGNTIYF | TGCAGCGTTGAAGATCAGCAGGGCTCTGGAAACACCATATATTTT
TRBD1 | TRBJ1-1 | TRBV19 | few | CASSVRDRTEAFF | TGTGCCAGTAGTGTCCGGGACAGGACTGAAGCTTTCTTT
- | TRBJ1-4 | TRBV19 | few | CASIDAGTNEKLFF | TGTGCCAGTATAGACGCCGGAACTAATGAAAAACTGTTTTTT
TRBD1 | TRBJ1-1 | TRBV9 | few | CASSQDGTGGLNTEAFF | TGTGCCAGCAGCCAAGATGGGACAGGGGGCTTGAACACTGAAGCTTTCTTT
- | TRBJ2-5 | TRBV20-1 | many | CSANGLGGETQYF | TGCAGTGCAAACGGACTGGGCGGAGAGACCCAGTACTTC
- | TRBJ1-2 | TRBV7-8 | - | CASSLMTGHIYGYTF | TGTGCCAGCAGCTTAATGACGGGACATATCTATGGCTACACCTTC
- | TRBJ1-5 | TRBV19 | - | CASSMAQHF | TGTGCCAGTAGTATGGCCCAGCATTTT
- | TRBJ1-1 | TRBV20-1 | - | CSARDEQMNTEAFF | TGCAGTGCTAGAGATGAACAGATGAACACTGAAGCTTTCTTT
- | TRBJ2-2 | TRBV10-3 | many | CAISDEQGYTGELFF | TGTGCCATCAGTGACGAACAGGGTTACACCGGGGAGCTGTTTTTT
TRBD1 | TRBJ1-6 | TRBV24-1 | few | CARRTGPNSPLHF | TGTGCTAGGAGGACAGGGCCTAATTCACCCCTCCACTTT
- | TRBJ2-5 | TRBV24-1 | - | CATSTSSRETQYF | TGTGCCACCAGCACTAGCTCGCGGGAGACCCAGTACTTC
- | TRBJ1-1 | TRBV11-2 | - | CASRQGLVTEAFF | TGTGCCAGCAGACAAGGGTTGGTCACTGAAGCTTTCTTT
TRBD1 | TRBJ2-7 | TRBV7-6 | many | CASSLTGGYEQYF | TGTGCCAGCAGCTTGACAGGGGGCTACGAGCAGTACTTC
- | TRBJ1-1 | TRBV29-1 | - | CSVASRRQMNTEAFF | TGCAGCGTTGCCAGCAGGCGCCAAATGAACACTGAAGCTTTCTTT
TRBD2 | TRBJ2-5 | TRBV29-1 | many | CSVEPSGRETQYF | TGCAGCGTTGAACCTAGCGGGAGGGAGACCCAGTACTTC
TRBD1 | TRBJ1-5 | TRBV24-1 | - | CATSDPGTGGGSNQPQHF | TGTGCCACCAGTGACCCAGGGACAGGGGGCGGTAGCAATCAGCCCCAGCATTTT
- | TRBJ2-6 | TRBV6-4 | few | CASSYNRDRMSGANVLTF | TGTGCCAGCAGTTACAACAGGGATAGGATGTCTGGGGCCAACGTCCTGACTTTC
- | TRBJ2-3 | TRBV2 | - | CASQRDGSPSTDTQYF | TGTGCCAGCCAGAGAGACGGCAGCCCGAGCACAGATACGCAGTATTTT
TRBD1 | TRBJ2-7 | TRBV20-1 | once | CSARIFGQGAGEQYF | TGCAGTGCTAGGATTTTCGGACAGGGGGCGGGCGAGCAGTACTTC
TRBD1 | TRBJ1-4 | TRBV20-1 | many | CSATTGRNEKLFF | TGCAGTGCTACGACAGGGAGGAATGAAAAACTGTTTTTT
- | TRBJ2-7 | TRBV4-2 | - | CASSQVGRAYEQYF | TGTGCCAGCAGCCAAGTGGGACGGGCCTACGAGCAGTACTTC
TRBD1 | TRBJ2-5 | TRBV5-5 | few | CASSRQGSETQYF | TGTGCCAGCAGTCGACAGGGGTCAGAGACCCAGTACTTC
- | TRBJ2-5 | TRBV20-1 | - | CSARVLTERETQYF | TGCAGTGCTAGAGTCCTGACGGAGAGGGAGACCCAGTACTTC
- | TRBJ1-1 | TRBV19 | - | CASSIQGNIGNTEAFF | TGTGCCAGTAGTATCCAGGGGAATATCGGGAACACTGAAGCTTTCTTT
TRBD2 | TRBJ2-7 | TRBV12-3/TRBV12-4 | - | CASSSLAGAYEQYF | TGTGCCAGCAGTTCCTTAGCGGGAGCGTACGAGCAGTACTTC
- | TRBJ2-5 | TRBV2 | many | CASSEVGTETQYF | TGTGCCAGCAGTGAAGTGGGGACAGAGACCCAGTACTTC
- | TRBJ1-6 | TRBV2 | many | CASSEWEEGALHF | TGTGCCAGCAGTGAATGGGAGGAGGGGGCCCTCCACTTT
- | TRBJ1-6 | TRBV20-1 | - | CSASSQSAETSPLHF | TGCAGTGCTAGTAGTCAGTCGGCCGAAACATCACCCCTCCACTTT
TRBD1 | TRBJ1-2 | TRBV29-1 | - | CSVCPGQENYGYTF | TGCAGCGTCTGTCCGGGACAGGAAAACTATGGCTACACCTTC
- | TRBJ1-1 | TRBV7-9 | few | CASSQRGRDTEAFF | TGTGCCAGCAGCCAACGGGGCAGGGACACTGAAGCTTTCTTT
TRBD2 | TRBJ2-5 | TRBV9 | many | CASSVGTSGGLETQYF | TGTGCCAGCAGCGTAGGGACTAGCGGGGGATTGGAGACCCAGTACTTC
TRBD1 | TRBJ1-2 | TRBV20-1 | few | CSARTGGKNYGYTF | TGCAGTGCAAGGACAGGGGGGAAAAACTATGGCTACACCTTC
- | TRBJ2-5 | TRBV7-2 | few | CASSLLGGPGETQYF | TGTGCCAGCAGCTTATTGGGGGGCCCGGGTGAGACCCAGTACTTC
- | TRBJ2-7 | TRBV9 | - | CASSLQRATWCEQYF | TGTGCCAGCAGCTTGCAGCGGGCAACATGGTGCGAGCAGTACTTC
TRBD1 | TRBJ2-7 | TRBV2 | once | CASSDNRGREQYF | TGTGCCAGCAGTGACAACAGGGGGAGGGAGCAGTACTTC
- | TRBJ2-7 | TRBV7-3 | many | CASSLYESSYEQYF | TGTGCCAGCAGCTTATATGAGAGCTCCTACGAGCAGTACTTC
- | TRBJ1-3 | TRBV5-1 | few | CASSLDGESSGNTIYF | TGCGCCAGCAGCCTTGACGGAGAAAGCTCTGGAAACACCATATATTTT
- | TRBJ1-2 | TRBV4-3 | few | CASSQERGSYGYTF | TGCGCCAGCAGCCAAGAGAGGGGGAGCTATGGCTACACCTTC
- | TRBJ2-2 | TRBV9 | - | CASSQDINTGELFF | TGTGCCAGCAGCCAGGACATTAACACCGGGGAGCTGTTTTTT
TRBD1 | TRBJ1-4 | TRBV20-1 | few | CSARLGQVEKLFF | TGCAGTGCTAGACTGGGACAGGTTGAAAAACTGTTTTTT
- | TRBJ2-3 | TRBV5-1 | - | CASSLKVGGGTDTQYF | TGCGCCAGCAGCTTGAAGGTTGGAGGGGGGACAGATACGCAGTATTTT
TRBD1 | TRBJ1-6 | TRBV25-1 | - | CASSRKGAGSPLHF | TGTGCCAGCAGTCGAAAGGGGGCGGGTTCACCCCTCCACTTT
- | TRBJ2-2 | TRBV24-1 | - | CATSDPGAAYTGELFF | TGTGCCACCAGTGACCCAGGGGCCGCGTACACCGGGGAGCTGTTTTTT
- | TRBJ1-4 | TRBV25-1 | - | CARVVGEKLFF | TGTGCCAGGGTAGTCGGTGAAAAACTGTTTTTT
TRBD1 | TRBJ1-2 | TRBV19 | few | CASTPATGGNYGYTF | TGTGCCAGTACTCCGGCGACAGGGGGTAACTATGGCTACACCTTC
- | TRBJ2-7 | TRBV29-1 | many | CSVDTGSSYEQYF | TGCAGCGTTGATACTGGGAGCTCCTACGAGCAGTACTTC
- | TRBJ1-2 | TRBV11-2 | - | CASSLEVTGSHTF | TGTGCCAGCAGCTTAGAGGTCACAGGGTCGCACACCTTC
- | TRBJ1-1 | TRBV5-8 | many | CASSKGAFF | TGTGCCAGCAGCAAGGGTGCTTTCTTT
TRBD1 | TRBJ2-7 | TRBV14 | - | CASSPLGQGNGQYF | TGTGCCAGCAGCCCATTGGGACAGGGGAACGGGCAGTACTTC
TRBD1 | TRBJ2-5 | TRBV7-9 | many | CASSQFDGTGANETQYF | TGTGCCAGCAGCCAATTTGACGGGACAGGGGCTAATGAGACCCAGTACTTC
- | TRBJ1-4 | TRBV20-1 | - | CSARSGGDEKLFF | TGCAGTGCTAGATCTGGGGGAGACGAAAAACTGTTTTTT